This is a list of T cell receptor beta chains from one sample in a study of blood T cell repertoires in COVID-19. The repertoire was sequenced with immunoSEQ multiplex PCR; TCRdb's copy has only in-frame clones and lacks some. The sample shows over 150,000 clones, about four fifths of them seen only once. Sequenced material: peripheral blood. The source of these receptors is a woman older than 75 with acute or convalescent COVID-19. Both conserved end residues are part of each CDR3. D genes are given only for firm matches. The listing skips clone size in some rows; elsewhere it reads once, few, many or a size class.

D gene	CDR3 length	V gene	J gene	clone size	CDR3 DNA	CDR3 protein
.	11	TRBV28	TRBJ1-6	.	TGTGCCAGCAGCCCGGGTTGGGCCCTCCACTTT	CASSPGWALHF
TRBD1	15	TRBV27	TRBJ1-5	once	TGTGCCAGCAGGGACAGGACGGTGAGCAATCAGCCCCAGCATTTT	CASRDRTVSNQPQHF
TRBD2	16	TRBV5-1	TRBJ2-1	.	TGCGCCAGCAGTCTTAGCGGGGGGGCAACTATCAATGAGCAGTTCTTC	CASSLSGGATINEQFF
TRBD2	18	TRBV6-4	TRBJ2-3	.	TGTGCCAGCAGTGACTCTAGCGGGGGGCCGTTTAGTACAGATACGCAGTATTTT	CASSDSSGGPFSTDTQYF
TRBD1	15	TRBV19	TRBJ1-5	.	TGTGCCAGTAGTACTGTCGGGACAGGGGCAGGGCCCCAGCATTTT	CASSTVGTGAGPQHF
TRBD1	14	TRBV11-2	TRBJ1-1	few	TGTGCCAGCAGCCCCCTAGGGGGCTACACTGAAGCTTTCTTT	CASSPLGGYTEAFF
TRBD1	15	TRBV2	TRBJ2-1	.	TGTGCCAGCAGTGGGCGACAGGGGCTGGACAATGAGCAGTTCTTC	CASSGRQGLDNEQFF
TRBD2	13	TRBV29-1	TRBJ2-1	once	TGCAGCGTTGAAGTACTAGCGGGGAATGAGCAGTTCTTC	CSVEVLAGNEQFF
.	19	TRBV21-1	TRBJ2-1	.	TGTGCCAGCAGCAAAGGCCTGACTAGCGAATGGGTCCCGTACAATGAGCAGTTCTTC	CASSKGLTSEWVPYNEQFF
TRBD1	14	TRBV7-2	TRBJ2-7	.	TGTGCCAGCAGACATCCGGGACAGAGCTACGAGCAGTACTTC	CASRHPGQSYEQYF
.	15	TRBV5-1	TRBJ2-7	.	TGCGCCAGCAGCTTGATCCCTGGAGGGGCCTACGAGCAGTACTTC	CASSLIPGGAYEQYF
.	11	TRBV6-5	TRBJ1-2	.	TGTGCCAGCAGTCTGACGAGGGGCTACACCTTC	CASSLTRGYTF
.	13	TRBV19	TRBJ1-2	.	TGTGCCAGTAGTATGGGAGGGGCCTATGGCTACACCTTC	CASSMGGAYGYTF
TRBD2	16	TRBV7-8	TRBJ2-1	.	TGTGCCAGCAGCTTAGGACTAGCGGTGTCCTACAATGAGCAGTTCTTC	CASSLGLAVSYNEQFF
.	15	TRBV2	TRBJ2-7	.	TGTGCCAGCAGTGAAAGAACAGCCAGGGGCTACGAGCAGTACTTC	CASSERTARGYEQYF
TRBD2	16	TRBV5-1	TRBJ2-3	once	TGCGCCAGCAGCCGCTGGACTAGCGGGGGCACAGATACGCAGTATTTT	CASSRWTSGGTDTQYF
TRBD1	16	TRBV18	TRBJ1-5	.	TGTGCCAGCTCAAGTGACCGGGACAGACTTACTCAGCCCCAGCATTTT	CASSSDRDRLTQPQHF
.	15	TRBV6-5	TRBJ1-2	.	TGTGCCAGCAGTCCACAGGGTTTTTCTAATTATGGCTACACCTTC	CASSPQGFSNYGYTF
.	14	TRBV2	TRBJ2-7	few	TGTGCCAGCAGTGAACAGGGTGGCTCCTACGAGCAGTACTTC	CASSEQGGSYEQYF
TRBD2	19	TRBV7-6	TRBJ2-7	.	TGTGCCAGCAGCTTATCCCTTACTAGCGGGAGGGCCAGGGCCTACGAGCAGTACTTC	CASSLSLTSGRARAYEQYF
.	14	TRBV2	TRBJ1-1	.	TGTGCCAGCAGTTCCGGGACATCAGGGACTGAAGCTTTCTTT	CASSSGTSGTEAFF
.	15	TRBV3-1/TRBV3-2	TRBJ2-5	.	TGTGCCAGCAGCCAAGATTGGGGGGGCAGGGAGACCCAGTACTTC	CASSQDWGGRETQYF